This T cell receptor (beta chain) appears in the sequencing data of a study of Ad26.COV2.S vaccination and SARS-CoV-2 variants. About the study: Donor was in the COV1001 Ad26.COV2.S trial arm. Once or twice, 56 days apart, Ad26.COV2.S was delivered intramuscularly. Overall study results and limits: Breadth, reportedly substantial, characterized the spike-specific CD8+ and CD4+ T cell responses after vaccination.

Noted treatment: some 20 received Ad26.COV2.S at low or high dose, single or two shots; roughly 5 received placebo; per-sample allocation not given. Collection of the samples took place on day 63 after the first injection of vaccine or placebo. The germline V gene encodes CDR1 LNHDA and CDR2 SQIVND (reference sequence). The V gene end was trimmed by 3 bases and the J gene end by 2 bases; junction bases not matched to a gene: 11. The CDR3 runs 18 residues. Only in-frame clones appear in the TCRdb table, and some are missing; sequencing was by immunoSEQ multiplex PCR. The sample has 430,000 or so clones; roughly 89% are singletons. A remark on this clone: Antigen specificity is unknown.

This TCR derives from a person aged 18-65 years who received the Ad26.COV2.S COVID-19 vaccine or a placebo. Here the sequenced sample was peripheral blood, taken in a trial of Ad26.COV2.S vaccine versus placebo. The chain has TRBV19 and TRBJ2-3, with TRBD2 identical over 10 bases. CDR3 in DNA: TGTGCCAGTAGTATTCTGTACGGGACTAGCGACTACACAGATACGCAGTATTTT. This codes for CASSILYGTSDYTDTQYF.